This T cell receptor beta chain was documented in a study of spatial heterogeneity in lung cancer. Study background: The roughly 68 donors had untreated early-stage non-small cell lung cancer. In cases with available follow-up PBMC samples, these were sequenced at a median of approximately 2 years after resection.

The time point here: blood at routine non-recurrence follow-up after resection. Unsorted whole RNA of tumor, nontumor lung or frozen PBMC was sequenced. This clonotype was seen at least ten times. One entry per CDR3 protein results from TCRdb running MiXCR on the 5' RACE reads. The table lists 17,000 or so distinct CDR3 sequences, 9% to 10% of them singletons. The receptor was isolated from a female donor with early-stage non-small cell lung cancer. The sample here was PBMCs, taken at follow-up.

The CDR3 DNA reads TGCGCCAGCAGCTTCGGCGGGATTAGCACAGATACGCAGTATTTT. Translation: CASSFGGISTDTQYF. This chain links TRBV5-1 with TRBJ2-3, with D tentatively TRBD2 (6 bases). This CDR3 is built from 15 residues. CDR1 is SGHRS, CDR2 YFSETQ, per germline. V was trimmed by 2 bases and J by 0 bases, leaving 10 bases between them.